Presented here are 8 T cell receptor beta chains from one specimen sequenced in a study of shared clonotypes between healthy human individuals. Terminally differentiated effector memory CD45RA+ cells were left out of the naive CD8 fraction, which was CD45RO-negative and positively selected for CCR7. Data came from immunoSEQ multiplex PCR; TCRdb stores just in-frame clones and leaves some out. The sample lists around 2.1 million clones, about 92% occurring once. The sample comprised naive CD8+ T cells from PBMCs. The receptors were sampled from a man aged 18 to 30 in good health. Some clones in this sample may be carry-over from other donors' samples.

The chain recombines TRBV14 with TRBJ2-5; 8 bases line up with TRBD1. Germline CDR1 SGHDN, CDR2 FVKESK. The V segment lost 3 bases and the J segment 4 bases; nucleotides outside the gene matches: 4. CDR3 length equals 14 residues. CDR3 loop: CASSQTDRVETQYF. DNA for the CDR3: TGTGCCAGCAGCCAGACGGACAGGGTAGAGACCCAGTACTTC.

V gene TRBV5-1 combines with J gene TRBJ1-2, with a possible D match to TRBD1 (5 bases). The CDR3 has 14 residues. V dropped 0 bases and J dropped 2 bases, with 8 bases sitting between them. The germline V gene encodes CDR1 SGHRS and CDR2 YFSETQ. CDR3 bases: TGCGCCAGCAGCTTGGCCCCAGGGAACTATGGCTACACCTTC. It encodes CASSLAPGNYGYTF. The complete variable domain, with remaining parts taken from reference TRBV5-1 and TRBJ1-2, reads KAGVTQTPRYLIKTRGQQVTLSCSPISGHRSVSWYQQTPGQGLQFLFEYFSETQRNKGNFPGRFSGRQFSNSRSEMNVSTLELGDSALYLCASSLAPGNYGYTFGSGTRLTVV.

This clone was counted once. The chain recombines TRBV2 with TRBJ2-3; TRBD1 aligns across 8 bases. V shed 4 bases and J 4 bases; nucleotides not matched to a gene: 7. The CDR3 consists of 15 residues. CDR1 and CDR2 from the germline V gene are SNHLY and FYNNEI. For the CDR3, the DNA is TGTGCCAGCAGTGTTGGGCAGGGGGCGGCAGATACGCAGTATTTT. This translates into CASSVGQGAADTQYF. Full variable domain (remainder filled in from reference TRBV2 and TRBJ2-3): EPEVTQTPSHQVTQMGQEVILRCVPISNHLYFYWYRQILGQKVEFLVSFYNNEISEKSEIFDDQFSVERPDGSNFTLKIRSTKLEDSAMYFCASSVGQGAADTQYFGPGTRLTVL.

The J gene is TRBJ2-7, the V gene TRBV28, with D unresolved. CDR3 length: 13 amino acids. Germline V gives CDR1 MDHEN, CDR2 SYDVKM. Trimming took 2 bases from V and 6 from J, leaving 11 bases between them. The CDR3, as DNA: TGTGCCAGCAGTTTAAGGGTCGGTCTCGAGCAGTACTTC. This gives the protein CASSLRVGLEQYF.

J is TRBJ1-5 and V is TRBV6-1; D is ambiguous. The CDR3 spans 15 residues. V was trimmed by 1 base and J by 4 bases, leaving 11 bases between them. CDR1 and CDR2 (germline): MNHNS, SASEGT. The CDR3 nucleotides read TGTGCCAGCAGTGAAGGGGGAGTTGGGAATCAGCCCCAGCATTTT. The encoded protein is CASSEGGVGNQPQHF.

The chain couples TRBV7-9 to TRBJ1-2; D is uncertain. Between the trimmed V and J ends, which lost 5 bases and 9 bases, there was a span of 10 bases. This CDR3 contains 11 residues. CDR1 and CDR2 (germline): SEHNR, FQNEAQ (reference sequence). CDR3 sequence: CASSRFPRYTF. The CDR3 DNA reads TGTGCCAGCAGCCGATTTCCCCGCTACACCTTC.

The rearrangement uses TRBV7-3 and TRBJ2-5; tentatively, D is TRBD1 (6 bases). Germline V gene lookup returns CDR1 SGHTA and CDR2 FQGTGA. Trimming cost V 5 bases and J 8 bases, with 27 bases left between them. The length of the CDR3 is 17 residues. As DNA, the CDR3 is TGTGCCAGCAGCCACGGACGGGGACACAACCTTAATAGAACCCAGTACTTC. This codes for CASSHGRGHNLNRTQYF. The full variable domain, with the rest looked up from reference TRBV7-3 and TRBJ2-5, is GAGVSQTPSNKVTEKGKYVELRCDPISGHTALYWYRQSLGQGPEFLIYFQGTGAADDSGLPNDRFFAVRPEGSVSTLKIQRTERGDSAVYLCASSHGRGHNLNRTQYFGPGTRLLVL.

CDR3 DNA sequence: TGTGCCAGCAGCTTCCCCCGGGAGGGCCTATACTTC. It is translated as CASSFPREGLYF. The rearrangement joins TRBV7-9 to TRBJ2-7; 8 bases line up with TRBD2. Trimming cost V 3 bases and J 13 bases; bases outside gene matches: 8. CDR3 length equals 12 residues. Germline V gene lookup returns CDR1 SEHNR and CDR2 FQNEAQ (reference sequence).